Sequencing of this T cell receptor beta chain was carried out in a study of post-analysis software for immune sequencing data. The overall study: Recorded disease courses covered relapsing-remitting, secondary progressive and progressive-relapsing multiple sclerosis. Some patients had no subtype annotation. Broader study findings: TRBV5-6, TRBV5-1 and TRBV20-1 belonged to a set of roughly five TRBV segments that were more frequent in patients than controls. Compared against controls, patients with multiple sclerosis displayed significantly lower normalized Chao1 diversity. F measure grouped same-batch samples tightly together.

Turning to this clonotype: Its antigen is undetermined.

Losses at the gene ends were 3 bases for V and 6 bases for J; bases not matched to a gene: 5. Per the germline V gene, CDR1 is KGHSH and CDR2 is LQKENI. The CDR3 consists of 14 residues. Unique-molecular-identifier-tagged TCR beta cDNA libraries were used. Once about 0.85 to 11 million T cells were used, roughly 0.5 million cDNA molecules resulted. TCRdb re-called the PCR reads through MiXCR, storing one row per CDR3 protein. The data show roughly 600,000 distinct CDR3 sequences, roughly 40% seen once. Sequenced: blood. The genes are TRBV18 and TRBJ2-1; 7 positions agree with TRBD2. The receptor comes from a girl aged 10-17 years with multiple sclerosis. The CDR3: CASSPRERGNEQFF. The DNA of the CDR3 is TGTGCCAGCTCACCGCGGGAGCGTGGCAATGAGCAGTTCTTC.